This T cell receptor (beta chain) was profiled in a study of PD-1 blockade in classical Hodgkin lymphoma (dated by TCRdb to the early 2020s). With regard to the full study: Nivolumab dosing was 3 mg/kg intravenously every 2 weeks, continuing until either disease progression or unacceptable toxicity. A peripheral blood immune signature of response to PD-1 blockade in classical Hodgkin lymphoma was defined using TCR beta sequencing and CyTOF.

From its cysteine to its phenylalanine, the CDR3 spans 16 amino acids. Just the 48-base CDR3 DNA is kept, in frame starting at base 1. V is clipped by 0 bases and J by 7 bases, and the sequence between their germline boundaries is 14 bases long. Looking up the germline V gene yields CDR1 SGHDT and CDR2 YYEEEE. Genomic DNA was isolated using the Qiagen DNeasy kit from unsorted PBMCs as well as from negatively selected CD4+ and CD8+ fractions. Amplification of TCR beta CDR3 regions was done by immunoSEQ multiplex PCR with primers that anneal to V and J segments. A synthetic immune receptor repertoire was used to minimize amplification bias, and any remaining bias was removed computationally after sequencing. The authors' pipeline ran thus. Custom Python scripts were used to quantify repertoire diversity as the Shannon entropy index. The unsorted, CD4+ and CD8+ repertoires were each analyzed separately, with the exception of combined analyses, where CD4+ and CD8+ sequences were merged in silico. Clonal expansion was defined as at least a 2-fold frequency increase after treatment relative to C1D1, with a pseudocount of 0.5 for undetected baseline clones. Clones with 0 or 1 copy at C1D1 were classified as singleton clones, and clones with 2 or more copies were classified as non-singleton clones. Clones expanded in unsorted samples were assigned a CD4+, CD8+ or unknown annotation through matching of protein sequences in sorted samples from the same patient. Wilcoxon tests on paired samples were used to test changes in diversity from C1D1 to C4D1. Drawn from immuneACCESS, this table holds only the in-frame rearrangements with V and J called that TCRdb kept. Clones are partly lost; checked studies trace under half to an unresolved V gene and leave the rest unexplained. The V and J calls and the clone size are those of that table, but D and trimming were determined from the DNA. This sample lists over 30,000 clones; around 90% were detected once. Less than 0.3% of the sample comes from the top ten.

Comments on this clone: Its target antigen remains unknown. Base qualities were left out, and no much larger clone turns up one base away.

This specimen's time point label, per the study, means: cycle 1 day 1 (C1D1), immediately before nivolumab initiation. Relapse after autologous stem cell transplantation had occurred in all trial patients, and cohorts A, B and C were distinguished by prior brentuximab vedotin exposure. Using a Miltenyi CD4+ T cell isolation kit, CD4+ T cells were purified from thawed PBMCs through magnetic negative selection. The trial cohort was composed of about 54 patients with relapsed/refractory classical Hodgkin lymphoma, for whom complete response, partial response or progressive disease was recorded as best overall response. In the multi-cohort phase II CheckMate 205 trial, trial patients received single-agent nivolumab. An independent review committee assessed best overall response by applying the 2007 International Working Group response criteria. PBMCs from the trial were collected at three points: immediately before nivolumab initiation (C1D1), and during therapy at cycle 2 day 1 and cycle 4 day 1. Peripheral blood was collected in 8 mL Vacutainer Cell Preparation Tubes, from which PBMCs were isolated by centrifugation and then cryopreserved. Purified CD4+ and CD8+ fractions were generated only in cases for which an additional PBMC sample was available. Magnetically labelled cells were removed on LS columns in a quadroMACS separator, and the flow-through was retained as the purified fraction.

What the study reported, not specific to this receptor: Lower diversity was seen in patients whose nivolumab began less than 1 year after ASCT, and these patients were left out of later analyses so that immune reconstitution would not confound the results. Trial patients achieving complete response had baseline diversity similar to newly diagnosed patients, whereas partial responders and progressors had significantly lower diversity. The study was limited to a single clinical trial cohort, and causes of repertoire differences, possibly disease activity or prior therapy, remained undefined. Baseline TCR diversity was reported as lower in newly diagnosed patients than in healthy donors, and lower still in relapsed/refractory patients. A significant rise by C4D1 was seen in CD4+ but not CD8+ TCR diversity (p=0.0027 vs p=0.16), with the rise being most apparent in complete responders (p=0.02).

The V and J segments used are TRBV5-6 and TRBJ1-6; TRBD1 could be the D gene, as 5 bases match. The clonotype was recovered from a human donor with classical Hodgkin lymphoma. The sequences come from CD4+ T cells from blood, collected at baseline. The CDR3 region reads CASSLVSLPGNSPLHF. At the DNA level, the sequence is TGTGCCAGCAGCTTGGTCAGCCTCCCAGGGAATTCACCCCTCCACTTT.